This passage covers 26 T cell receptor beta chains from one sample sequenced in a study of post-analysis software for immune sequencing data. Findings of the study overall: Elevated frequency relative to controls characterized roughly 5 TRBV segments in patients, TRBV5-6, TRBV5-1 and TRBV20-1 among them.

Incorporated into the TCR beta cDNA libraries were unique molecular identifiers, which served to reduce PCR and sequencing biases. One entry per CDR3 protein, called by TCRdb with MiXCR from the PCR reads. Seen here are about 430,000 distinct CDR3 sequences, 35% to 45% observed once, and the top ten hold around 8%. Their cognate antigens are unknown. Sequencing was carried out using blood. The receptors stem from a girl aged 2-10 years with multiple sclerosis.

The CDR3 spells CASSLMGGPDVGELFF. The CDR3 DNA reads as TGCGCCAGCAGCTTGATGGGGGGGCCGGATGTCGGGGAGCTGTTTTTT. This chain links TRBV5-1 with TRBJ2-2, with a possible D match to TRBD2 (7 bases). V lost 1 base, J lost 7 bases, and 17 bases lay in between. The CDR3 is made up of 16 amino acids. Germline-derived CDR1 and CDR2 are SGHRS and YFSETQ.

There are a few counts of this clonotype. CDR3 sequence: CASSLALGQDGYTF. The CDR3 bases are TGTGCCAGCAGCTTAGCGTTGGGACAGGATGGCTACACCTTC. The chain couples TRBV7-2 to TRBJ1-2, with 8 bases lining up with TRBD1. This CDR3 spans 14 amino acids. CDR1 is SGHTA and CDR2 is FQGNSA in the germline V gene. V trimming: 0 bases; J trimming: 6 bases; junction bases outside the gene matches: 3.

The V call is TRBV6-5, the J call TRBJ2-3; TRBD2 matches at 8 bases. Germline assignment: CDR1 MNHEY and CDR2 SVGAGI. Trimming cost V 4 bases and J 1 base; bases outside gene matches: 7. This CDR3 has 16 amino acids. In nucleotides, the CDR3 is TGTGCCAGCAGTTGCAGCGGGGGCTCCCGCACAGATACGCAGTATTTT. Protein: CASSCSGGSRTDTQYF.

The J gene is TRBJ2-7, the V gene TRBV15; perhaps D is TRBD1 or TRBD2 (5 bases each). The tail of the sequence fits TRBJ2-5 better, so the J call may be wrong. Per germline, CDR1 LNHNV and CDR2 YYDKDF (reference sequence). The CDR3 sequence is 14 residues long. In nucleotides, the CDR3 is TGTGCCACCAGCAGAGATGGGACGAGAGAGACCCAGTACTTC. Translating gives CATSRDGTRETQYF.

The V gene is TRBV15, the J gene TRBJ2-1, with D unresolved. The germline CDR1 and CDR2 sequences are LNHNV and YYDKDF (reference sequence). The CDR3 spans 15 residues. V shed 0 bases and J shed 6 bases, with 12 bases lying between them. CDR3 bases: TGTGCCACCAGCAGAGATTGGCCGTCGAGCAATGAGCAGTTCTTC. Encoded protein: CATSRDWPSSNEQFF. Variable domain in full (rest from reference TRBV15 and TRBJ2-1): DAMVIQNPRYQVTQFGKPVTLSCSQTLNHNVMYWYQQKSSQAPKLLFHYYDKDFNNEADTPDNFQSRRPNTSFCFLDIRSPGLGDTAMYLCATSRDWPSSNEQFFGPGTRLTVL.

This chain joins TRBV4-3 and TRBJ1-6; D unclear. The V end lost 0 bases, the J end lost 7 bases, and 10 bases lay between the germline ends. Germline V gene lookup returns CDR1 LGHNA and CDR2 YSLEER. CDR3 size: 15 residues. CDR3 amino acids: CASSQDGHLNSPLHF. As DNA, the CDR3 is TGCGCCAGCAGCCAAGATGGGCATCTCAATTCACCCCTCCACTTT.

The chain employs TRBV19 and TRBJ2-7; 9 nucleotides align to TRBD1. CDR3 length: 14 residues. V trimming: 3 bases; J trimming: 5 bases; junction bases outside the gene matches: 5. Germline CDR1 reads LNHDA; CDR2 reads SQIVND (reference sequence). CDR3 sequence: CASSIGQGHDEQYF. In DNA, the CDR3 is TGTGCCAGTAGTATTGGACAGGGGCACGACGAGCAGTACTTC.

This chain uses TRBV12-3 or TRBV12-4 with TRBJ1-1; perhaps TRBD1 as D (5 bases). CDR3 size: 15 residues. The V and J ends lost 2 bases and 0 bases respectively, with 10 bases between them. The CDR3 spells CASSLRQTMNTEAFF. As DNA, the CDR3 is TGTGCCAGCAGTTTAAGACAGACGATGAACACTGAAGCTTTCTTT.

The V and J genes are TRBV7-8 and TRBJ2-1, with 7 bases lining up with TRBD2. Trimming took 2 bases from V and 8 from J; bases not matched to a gene: 9. CDR1 is SGHVS and CDR2 is FQNEAQ in the germline V gene. The CDR3 runs 15 residues. This CDR3 is CASSLINGRNDEQFF. CDR3 DNA sequence: TGTGCCAGCAGCTTAATTAACGGGAGGAACGATGAGCAGTTCTTC.

The V call is TRBV7-9, the J call TRBJ1-1; 7 nucleotides line up with TRBD1. The V gene's germline CDR1 is SEHNR and CDR2 FQNEAQ (reference sequence). The CDR3 spans 14 residues. J was trimmed by 2 bases and V by 5 bases; bases with no gene match: 5. CDR3 bases: TGTGCCAGCAGCCCGGGACAGCTCAACACTGAAGCTTTCTTT. Translation gives CASSPGQLNTEAFF.

The chain employs TRBV6-1 and TRBJ2-7, with TRBD1 identical over 7 bases. This CDR3 spans 14 amino acids. The germline gives CDR1 MNHNS, CDR2 SASEGT. J lost 4 bases, V lost 7 bases, and 10 bases had no gene match. In DNA, the CDR3 is TGTGCCAGCATTATCGGGACAGACATTTACGAGCAGTACTTC. Encoded protein: CASIIGTDIYEQYF.

The rearrangement links TRBV29-1 to TRBJ2-1; no clear D gene. Germline assignment: CDR1 SQVTM and CDR2 ANQGSEA. V lost 4 bases, J lost 9 bases, and 16 bases lay in between. The CDR3 runs to 13 residues. CDR3 nucleotide sequence: TGCAGCGTTGGGAGACTGGGATCGGGTGAGCAGTTCTTC. Translating it yields CSVGRLGSGEQFF.

The chain recombines TRBV7-2 with TRBJ2-1; D remains ambiguous. CDR1 and CDR2 from the germline V gene are SGHTA and FQGNSA. This CDR3 is 14 amino acids long. V was trimmed by 5 bases and J by 7 bases, leaving 15 bases between them. The CDR3 coding sequence is TGTGCCAGCAGCCCCATCAGGATGTGGAATGAGCAGTTCTTC. Protein product: CASSPIRMWNEQFF.

The chain is built from TRBV3-1 and TRBJ1-1; the D gene is possibly TRBD1 (5 bases). CDR1 and CDR2 (germline): LGHDT, YNNKEL (reference sequence). The germline V and J ends were trimmed by 4 bases and 3 bases, with 12 bases remaining between them. This CDR3 comprises 14 residues. The CDR3 nucleotides are TGTGCCAGCAGCCCCCTGACAGCAGACACTGAAGCTTTCTTT. Translating gives CASSPLTADTEAFF.

The rearrangement joins TRBV12-3 or TRBV12-4 to TRBJ2-4; the D call may be TRBD1 or TRBD2 (6 bases each). The J call could be wrong; TRBJ2-7 is a better fit for the DNA end. The CDR3 is 16 amino acids. This chain's CDR3 is CASRQGSSGRAYEQYF. In nucleotides, the CDR3 is TGTGCCAGCAGACAGGGTAGCAGCGGGCGTGCCTACGAGCAGTACTTC.

This clonotype has only one observation. CDR3 residues: CASSLLTGETQYF. CDR3 in DNA: TGCGCCAGCAGCCTCCTCACGGGAGAGACCCAGTACTTC. The chain employs TRBV4-1 and TRBJ2-5; D not resolved. CDR1 is MGHRA, CDR2 YSYEKL, per germline. Trimming took 4 bases from V and 4 from J, leaving 10 bases between them. The CDR3 is 13 residues long.

This clonotype has just a few counts. This chain joins TRBV20-1 and TRBJ2-3, with D perhaps TRBD1 (6 bases). V lost 5 bases and J lost 2, with 14 bases in between. Germline V gene sequence: CDR1 DFQATT, CDR2 SNEGSKA (reference sequence). The CDR3 is made up of 14 amino acids. The CDR3 spells CSALVRGITDTQYF. The CDR3 bases are TGCAGTGCTTTGGTCAGGGGCATCACAGATACGCAGTATTTT.

The chain links TRBV4-1 to TRBJ2-4; 10 bases fit TRBD1. The V segment lost 3 bases and the J segment 5 bases; nucleotides outside the gene matches: 13. The V gene's germline CDR1 is MGHRA and CDR2 YSYEKL. The CDR3 runs to 18 residues. The CDR3: CASSHPTGGPPTQNIQYF. The CDR3 DNA reads as TGCGCCAGCAGCCACCCGACAGGGGGCCCCCCGACGCAAAACATTCAGTACTTC.

This clonotype was found a few times. The chain recombines TRBV6-1 with TRBJ2-7; 7 bases are a match to TRBD1. Germline values: CDR1 MNHNS, CDR2 SASEGT. V lost 6 bases to trimming and J lost 1 base; unmatched junction nucleotides: 3. The CDR3 has 13 residues. The CDR3 nucleotides are TGTGCCAGCAGCGACAGGGTTTCCTACGAGCAGTACTTC. Residues: CASSDRVSYEQYF.

The rearrangement joins TRBV20-1 to TRBJ2-1; D is perhaps TRBD2 (6 bases). The V gene lost 3 bases and the J gene lost 6 bases, with 30 bases spanning the gap. Germline CDR1 DFQATT, CDR2 SNEGSKA (reference sequence). This CDR3 comprises 19 residues. DNA for the CDR3: TGCAGTGCTAGGGTACACAAGGTCCCGCTAGCGTTAACTCTCAATGAGCAGTTCTTC. Translation: CSARVHKVPLALTLNEQFF.

The table lists this clonotype with a few counts. The V gene is TRBV6-5, the J gene TRBJ1-5; the D gene is possibly TRBD1 (6 bases). Trimming stripped 7 bases from V and 0 bases from J, with 13 bases between. CDR3 length: 15 residues. In germline, CDR1 is MNHEY, CDR2 SVGAGI. CDR3 coding DNA: TGTGCCAGCAAGGACAGACTTGATAGCAATCAGCCCCAGCATTTT. It is translated as CASKDRLDSNQPQHF.

A few counts support this clonotype. The chain links TRBV7-8 to TRBJ2-3; D is unclear. The germline gives CDR1 SGHVS, CDR2 FQNEAQ. The CDR3 length is 14 residues. The V end lost 2 bases, the J end lost 9 bases, and 15 bases lay between the germline ends. Written as DNA, the CDR3 is TGTGCCAGCAGCTTAAGTTCGTCAGTAGAAACGCAGTATTTT. This codes for CASSLSSSVETQYF.

CDR3 amino acids: CASSLGIYGTDYEQYF. The CDR3 bases are TGCGCCAGCAGCTTGGGGATTTATGGGACAGACTACGAGCAGTACTTC. The chain recombines TRBV5-1 with TRBJ2-7, with 7 bases identical to TRBD1. After removal of 0 bases from V and 3 bases from J, the junction contained 9 bases not matched to a gene. There are 16 residues in the CDR3. CDR1 is SGHRS and CDR2 is YFSETQ in the germline V gene.

Turning to this clonotype: Possible read error: a much larger clone is one base away. The CDR3 nucleotides are TGTGCCAGCAGCCAAGGGACGGAGGGATTGGCCCTCCACTTT. This translates into CASSQGTEGLALHF. This chain connects TRBV7-2 to TRBJ1-6; possible D gene TRBD1, 5 bases. CDR3 length equals 14 residues. V dropped 5 bases and J dropped 14 bases, with 19 bases sitting between them. The germline CDR1 and CDR2 sequences are SGHTA and FQGNSA.

There are many counts of this clonotype. CDR3 bases: TGTGCCAGCAGCCAGGGGGCCGGTGAGCAGTTCTTC. This codes for CASSQGAGEQFF. The V and J genes are TRBV5-5 and TRBJ2-1; 8 nucleotides agree with TRBD1. The J segment lost 9 bases and the V segment lost 4 bases, leaving 3 bases of the junction unmatched. The CDR3 has 12 amino acids. CDR1 and CDR2 from the germline V gene are SGHKS and YYEKEE (reference sequence).

This clonotype came up a few times. V gene TRBV5-1 combines with J gene TRBJ2-1; 9 positions match TRBD2. The CDR3 covers 16 residues. CDR1 is SGHRS, CDR2 YFSETQ, per germline. With V trimmed by 0 bases and J by 7 bases, 8 bases remained unmatched. The CDR3 protein is CASSLERREGNNEQFF. CDR3 nucleotide sequence: TGCGCCAGCAGCTTGGAACGGCGGGAGGGCAATAATGAGCAGTTCTTC.